This is a list of T cell receptor beta chains from one sample in a study of blood T cell repertoires in COVID-19. Sequenced by immunoSEQ multiplex PCR; TCRdb stores in-frame clones only, minus some. The sample lists 200,000 to 250,000 clones, approximately 80% occurring once. Input material: peripheral blood. The receptors were sampled from a man aged 30 to 39 who had recovered from COVID-19. The CDR3 runs from the conserved cysteine through the conserved F or W. A D gene is named only where the DNA matches it firmly. The size entry is marked missing in some rows and otherwise reads once, few, many or a size class.

size	V	D	J	CDR3	DNA
NA	TRBV28	NA	TRBJ2-1	CASSPRQVSYNEQFF	TGTGCCAGCAGTCCCCGACAGGTATCCTACAATGAGCAGTTCTTC
NA	TRBV2	TRBD1	TRBJ2-1	CARQGAGNEQFF	TGTGCCAGACAGGGGGCGGGAAATGAGCAGTTCTTC
NA	TRBV5-4	NA	TRBJ2-2	CASSLAQNTGELFF	TGTGCCAGCAGCTTGGCCCAGAACACCGGGGAGCTGTTTTTT
once	TRBV5-1	TRBD1	TRBJ2-1	CASSFDRVEQFF	TGCGCCAGCAGCTTTGACAGGGTCGAGCAGTTCTTC
once	TRBV19	NA	TRBJ1-3	CASMESDLYFSGNTIYF	TGTGCCAGTATGGAGTCCGACCTTTATTTCTCTGGAAACACCATATATTTT
NA	TRBV5-5	NA	TRBJ2-2	CASSQTSGQARTGELFF	TGTGCCAGCAGCCAAACTTCAGGGCAGGCTCGGACCGGGGAGCTGTTTTTT
NA	TRBV7-2	NA	TRBJ2-5	CATSVGGSQETQYF	TGTGCCACCTCTGTCGGGGGTTCACAAGAGACCCAGTACTTC
NA	TRBV6-1	NA	TRBJ2-4	CASSEMGLGGTKNIQYF	TGTGCCAGCAGTGAAATGGGTTTGGGGGGAACCAAAAACATTCAGTACTTC
NA	TRBV19	TRBD2	TRBJ2-5	CASSIVAGGETQYF	TGTGCCAGTAGTATCGTCGCGGGGGGAGAGACCCAGTACTTC
NA	TRBV9	NA	TRBJ2-2	CASSVGELNTGELFF	TGTGCCAGCAGCGTAGGGGAGTTGAACACCGGGGAGCTGTTTTTT
NA	TRBV28	TRBD2	TRBJ2-1	CASTSAGGPNEQFF	TGTGCCAGCACCTCAGCGGGGGGGCCTAATGAGCAGTTCTTC
NA	TRBV12-3/TRBV12-4	TRBD1	TRBJ1-1	CASNRGHTEAFF	TGTGCCAGCAACAGGGGTCACACTGAAGCTTTCTTT
NA	TRBV10-3	NA	TRBJ1-1	CAISELTGPNTEAFF	TGTGCCATCAGTGAGTTAACAGGGCCGAACACTGAAGCTTTCTTT
NA	TRBV5-6	NA	TRBJ2-3	CASSSRGAYTDTQYF	TGTGCCAGCAGCTCCCGGGGGGCGTACACAGATACGCAGTATTTT
NA	TRBV21-1	NA	TRBJ1-4	CASSPRDTRPKLFF	TGTGCCAGCAGCCCCCGGGACACCCGTCCGAAACTGTTTTTT
NA	TRBV11-2	TRBD1	TRBJ1-2	CASSLDRGQGYTF	TGTGCCAGCAGCTTAGACAGGGGGCAAGGCTACACCTTC
NA	TRBV5-1	NA	TRBJ1-2	CASSLEVVTSNYGYTF	TGCGCCAGCAGCTTGGAGGTCGTGACATCTAACTATGGCTACACCTTC
NA	TRBV9	NA	TRBJ1-6	CASSLSGGDNSPLHF	TGTGCCAGCAGCCTCTCGGGGGGGGATAATTCACCCCTCCACTTT